Shown below are 21 T cell receptor beta chains from a single sample sequenced in a study of T-cell reconstitution after alpha-beta-depleted transplantation in children. Preparation of the TCRbeta library was carried out with unique molecular identifiers. TCRdb redid the calling of the PCR reads with MiXCR, one entry per CDR3 protein. In the table there are fewer than 700,000 distinct CDR3 sequences, roughly 13% of which are singletons. The specimen was PBMCs, mostly from graft donor cells, collected 360 days after TCRalphabeta/CD19-depleted stem cell transplant. These TCRs come from a male patient between 10 and 17 years old who had a stem cell transplant for acute myeloid leukemia, so the T cells may come from the graft donor.

The chain joins TRBV12-5 to TRBJ2-1, with D unclear. Trimming pared 1 base from V and 8 bases from J, leaving 3 bases between. The CDR3 sequence is 11 residues long. Germline lookup yields CDR1 LGHNT and CDR2 FRNRAP. CDR3 DNA sequence: TGTGCTAGTGGTTTGGCGTATGAGCAGTTCTTC. Translated: CASGLAYEQFF.

The chain couples TRBV4-3 to TRBJ2-1; 7 positions agree with TRBD2. Germline CDR1 is LGHNA and CDR2 is YSLEER. This CDR3 is 17 amino acids long. The trim removed 0 bases at V and 0 bases at J, leaving 5 bases unmatched. The CDR3 here is CASSQDRGVSSYNEQFF. The DNA of the CDR3 is TGCGCCAGCAGCCAAGATCGGGGGGTAAGCTCCTACAATGAGCAGTTCTTC.

V usage is TRBV6-5 and J usage is TRBJ2-7; 11 nucleotides match TRBD1. V shed 0 bases, J shed 2 bases, and the junction held 3 bases outside the gene matches. The germline V gene has CDR1 MNHEY and CDR2 SVGAGI. The CDR3 is 16 amino acids. The CDR3 DNA follows: TGTGCCAGCAGTTACTCCGCGGGACAGGGGGCCTACGAGCAGTACTTC. Its protein product is CASSYSAGQGAYEQYF.

This clonotype was detected a few times. The V gene is TRBV20-1, the J gene TRBJ2-1, with 16 positions matching TRBD2. CDR3 length equals 14 residues. Germline CDR1 and CDR2: DFQATT and SNEGSKA (reference sequence). V trimming: 4 bases; J trimming: 9 bases; junction bases outside the gene matches: 3. CDR3 bases: TGCAGTGCTACGGGACTAGCGGGAGGGGGTGAGCAGTTCTTC. This codes for CSATGLAGGGEQFF.

This clonotype showed up just a few times. The chain uses TRBV28 and TRBJ2-7; D remains ambiguous. Trimming removed 10 bases at V and 1 base at J, with 20 bases between. The CDR3 runs 15 residues. Germline assignment: CDR1 MDHEN and CDR2 SYDVKM. The DNA of the CDR3 is TGTGCCACCTTTTCTCGACACGCGTTTTCCTACGAGCAGTACTTC. The encoded protein is CATFSRHAFSYEQYF.

A few counts support this clonotype. The V gene is TRBV7-9, the J gene TRBJ2-1; D uncertain. CDR1 is SEHNR, CDR2 FQNEAQ, per germline (reference sequence). The CDR3 runs 13 residues. Trimming took off 1 base at V and 7 bases at J, with 8 bases between the two ends. CDR3: CASSLVRQNEQFF. The CDR3 DNA sequence: TGTGCCAGCAGCTTAGTGCGTCAAAATGAGCAGTTCTTC. The entire variable domain, with the rest obtained from reference TRBV7-9 and TRBJ2-1, is as follows: DTGVSQNPRHKITKRGQNVTFRCDPISEHNRLYWYRQTLGQGPEFLTYFQNEAQLEKSRLLSDRFSAERPKGSFSTLEIQRTEQGDSAMYLCASSLVRQNEQFFGPGTRLTVL.

This clonotype occurred a few times. The rearrangement uses TRBV20-1 and TRBJ2-7, with 7 bases that match TRBD1. This CDR3 spans 18 amino acids. Germline loops: CDR1 DFQATT, CDR2 SNEGSKA (reference sequence). V trimming: 1 base; J trimming: 6 bases; junction bases outside the gene matches: 21. The CDR3 DNA reads as TGCAGTGCTAGAGTCCGAAGGGGTGACAGGGTGGAAACTGGCGAGCAGTACTTC. Translating gives CSARVRRGDRVETGEQYF.

This clonotype has a handful of counts. The V gene is TRBV27, the J gene TRBJ2-3; possibly TRBD1 for D (5 bases). With 10 bases removed from V and 1 base from J, the gap between germline ends came to 15 bases. There are 14 residues in the CDR3. The germline CDR1 and CDR2 sequences are MNHEY and SMNVEV (reference sequence). CDR3 loop: CATRVADGTDTQYF. In nucleotides, the CDR3 is TGTGCCACCAGGGTGGCGGATGGCACAGATACGCAGTATTTT.

This clonotype was observed a handful of times. This chain uses TRBV5-5 with TRBJ2-1; TRBD2 aligns across 7 bases. J was trimmed by 9 bases and V by 1 base; bases with no gene match: 13. The CDR3 contains 16 residues. Looked up from germline, CDR1 is SGHKS and CDR2 is YYEKEE (reference sequence). Here the CDR3 reads CASSLLPSGAFGEQFF. The CDR3 DNA follows: TGTGCCAGCAGCTTGCTCCCTAGCGGCGCCTTCGGTGAGCAGTTCTTC.

The chain employs TRBV27 and TRBJ2-5, with 9 bases identical to TRBD2. In germline, CDR1 is MNHEY, CDR2 SMNVEV (reference sequence). The CDR3 extends over 17 amino acids. V shed 2 bases, J shed 5 bases, and the junction held 12 bases outside the gene matches. CDR3: CASSLLHAGGPGETQYF. CDR3 sequence (DNA): TGTGCCAGCAGTTTACTCCATGCGGGAGGGCCCGGGGAGACCCAGTACTTC.

This clonotype was observed at least ten times. The gene calls are TRBV7-2 and TRBJ2-7; 13 positions match TRBD2. V trimming: 2 bases; J trimming: 7 bases; junction bases outside the gene matches: 5. This CDR3 is built from 15 residues. The germline V gene has CDR1 SGHTA and CDR2 FQGNSA. CDR3 sequence (DNA): TGTGCCAGCAGCTTAACTAGCGGGAGGGCCCATGAGCAGTACTTC. Amino acids: CASSLTSGRAHEQYF.

The chain uses TRBV10-3 and TRBJ2-1; 7 bases fit TRBD1. The germline CDR1 and CDR2 sequences are ENHRY and SYGVKD. This CDR3 contains 14 residues. Germline trimming cut 6 bases from V and 4 bases from J; bases unmatched to any gene: 6. This CDR3 reads CAIRGDSPYNEQFF. The DNA of the CDR3 is TGTGCCATCAGAGGGGACAGCCCTTACAATGAGCAGTTCTTC.

This clonotype was seen at least ten times. This chain connects TRBV5-1 to TRBJ2-2, with a tentative D call TRBD2 (5 bases). Deletions cut 0 bases from V and 6 bases from J, with 9 bases between. Germline lookup yields CDR1 SGHRS and CDR2 YFSETQ. The CDR3 is 14 residues long. The CDR3 coding sequence is TGCGCCAGCAGCTTGGCCGGGGATGCCGGGGAGCTGTTTTTT. This encodes CASSLAGDAGELFF.

V gene TRBV11-2 combines with J gene TRBJ2-7, with 12 bases lining up with TRBD2. The CDR3 sequence is 16 residues long. The V and J ends lost 4 bases and 2 bases, in that order; junction bases with no gene match: 6. Per germline, CDR1 SGHAT and CDR2 FQNNGV. CDR3 DNA sequence: TGTGCCAGCAGCTATTGGACTAGCGGGAATGCCTACGAGCAGTACTTC. Protein: CASSYWTSGNAYEQYF.

This sequence joins TRBV27 and TRBJ2-1, with TRBD2 matching 16 bases. CDR3 length: 18 residues. The V gene's germline CDR1 is MNHEY and CDR2 SMNVEV (reference sequence). The V segment lost 5 bases and the J segment 1 base; nucleotides outside the gene matches: 5. The CDR3 reads CASSMGLAGGPSYNEQFF. CDR3 bases: TGTGCCAGCAGTATGGGACTAGCGGGAGGGCCGTCCTACAATGAGCAGTTCTTC.

The table lists this clonotype with many counts. This sequence joins TRBV5-1 and TRBJ2-1, with 10 bases that match TRBD2. The CDR3 totals 17 residues. J was trimmed by 0 bases and V by 4 bases; bases with no gene match: 7. Germline-derived CDR1 and CDR2 are SGHRS and YFSETQ. CDR3 residues: CASSRGLATASYNEQFF. In DNA form, the CDR3 reads TGCGCCAGCAGCCGGGGACTAGCGACGGCCTCCTACAATGAGCAGTTCTTC.

This chain connects TRBV7-9 to TRBJ2-7; D may be TRBD1 (6 bases). Germline V lookup: CDR1 SEHNR, CDR2 FQNEAQ (reference sequence). The germline V and J ends were trimmed by 5 bases and 3 bases, with 17 bases remaining between them. This CDR3 has 15 residues. Here the CDR3 DNA reads TGTGCCAGCAGCACAGAGGGACACTCCATCTACGAGCAGTACTTC. This translates into CASSTEGHSIYEQYF.

This chain links TRBV7-9 with TRBJ1-3; D is unresolved. The CDR3 consists of 15 residues. Trimming took 5 bases from V and 4 from J, leaving 15 bases between them. The germline gives CDR1 SEHNR, CDR2 FQNEAQ (reference sequence). CDR3 sequence: CASSLGPGSGNTIYF. The CDR3, as DNA: TGTGCCAGCAGCCTAGGGCCGGGCTCCGGAAACACCATATATTTT.

The chain couples TRBV3-1 to TRBJ2-2, with D uncertain. V gave up 1 base and J gave up 3 bases, with 6 bases separating them. The length of the CDR3 is 14 residues. Germline V lookup: CDR1 LGHDT, CDR2 YNNKEL (reference sequence). For the CDR3, the DNA is TGTGCCAGCAGCCAAGGGTGGTACACCGGGGAGCTGTTTTTT. It codes for CASSQGWYTGELFF.

This rearrangement joins TRBV7-8 to TRBJ2-6; perhaps TRBD2 as D (7 bases). This CDR3 comprises 19 residues. The germline V gene encodes CDR1 SGHVS and CDR2 FQNEAQ. Trimming took off 0 bases at V and 2 bases at J, with 17 bases between the two ends. CDR3 loop: CASSLAGGRVTTGANVLTF. CDR3 DNA sequence: TGTGCCAGCAGCTTAGCAGGGGGGAGGGTTACAACTGGGGCCAACGTCCTGACTTTC.

This clonotype was detected many times. The gene calls are TRBV29-1 and TRBJ2-7; 7 nucleotides align to TRBD2. Germline V CDR1 and CDR2: SQVTM, ANQGSEA. V was clipped by 3 bases and J by 0 bases; unmatched bases: 2. The length of the CDR3 is 13 residues. The CDR3 bases are TGCAGCGTTGATCAGCGGGGCTCCTACGAGCAGTACTTC. Protein: CSVDQRGSYEQYF.